Each of the 14 T cell receptor beta chains below was sequenced from the same sample in a study of identical twins. TCRdb independently ran MiXCR on the 5' RACE reads; one entry per CDR3 protein. The profile shows roughly 150,000 distinct CDR3 sequences, 3% to 4.5% of them singletons. The sequencing sample was made of memory T cells sorted from blood. The receptor source for this set is a man between 18 and 35 years old in good health.

This clonotype was observed at least ten times. The rearrangement joins TRBV20-1 to TRBJ2-3; TRBD2 aligns across 12 bases. CDR1 and CDR2 from the germline V gene are DFQATT and SNEGSKA (reference sequence). J gave up 2 bases and V 5 bases, and 14 bases lay outside the gene matches. CDR3 size: 18 residues. CDR3 DNA: TGCAGTGCTCGACTAGCGGGAGTCTACCAAGAGTTCACAGATACGCAGTATTTT. Protein product: CSARLAGVYQEFTDTQYF.

This clonotype was counted many times. The chain uses TRBV12-3 or TRBV12-4 and TRBJ2-1; 7 nucleotides match TRBD2. Trimming took 6 bases from V and 6 from J; bases not matched to a gene: 11. The CDR3 spans 15 residues. The CDR3 DNA reads TGTGCCAGCAGACCACCTAGCGGTGGCTTCAATGAGCAGTTCTTC. Translating gives CASRPPSGGFNEQFF.

In this sample, this clonotype turned up many times. The chain carries TRBV5-1 and TRBJ2-3; the D gene is possibly TRBD2 (5 bases). Germline assignment: CDR1 SGHRS and CDR2 YFSETQ. V gave up 4 bases and J gave up 7 bases, with 10 bases separating them. CDR3 length: 12 residues. The CDR3 loop is CASSHPGNTQYF. Written as DNA, the CDR3 is TGCGCCAGCAGCCATCCGGGAAATACGCAGTATTTT. Together with reference TRBV5-1 and TRBJ2-3, the CDR3 gives the full variable domain: KAGVTQTPRYLIKTRGQQVTLSCSPISGHRSVSWYQQTPGQGLQFLFEYFSETQRNKGNFPGRFSGRQFSNSRSEMNVSTLELGDSALYLCASSHPGNTQYFGPGTRLTVL.

In this sample, this clonotype turned up many times. V and J are TRBV12-3 or TRBV12-4 and TRBJ2-7; possibly TRBD1 for D (5 bases). The CDR3 contains 13 residues. Trimming stripped 2 bases from V and 6 bases from J, with 11 bases between. The CDR3 nucleotides are TGTGCCAGCAGTTTATCAGGGTTGGCCGAGCAGTACGTC. Translation: CASSLSGLAEQYV.

This clonotype was recorded many times. J is TRBJ2-5 and V is TRBV9, with 7 bases lining up with TRBD1. V gave up 4 bases and J gave up 3 bases; unmatched junction bases: 9. The CDR3 is 15 residues long. CDR1 is SGDLS, CDR2 YYNGEE, per germline. CDR3 nucleotides: TGTGCCAGCAGCCTACGGGACAGTGGCGAAGAGACCCAGTACTTC. It encodes CASSLRDSGEETQYF.

Ten or more counts support this clonotype. The chain combines TRBV11-1 with TRBJ1-6; TRBD1 aligns across 8 bases. The germline gives CDR1 SGHAT, CDR2 FQDESV (reference sequence). Trimming cost V 8 bases and J 6 bases; bases outside gene matches: 9. This CDR3 region has 15 residues. DNA for the CDR3: TGTGCCAGCGGACCAGGACAGGGAGTTAATTCACCCCTCCACTTT. It codes for CASGPGQGVNSPLHF.

This clonotype was observed at least ten times. The chain is built from TRBV20-1 and TRBJ2-5; D perhaps matches TRBD1 (5 bases). This CDR3 spans 14 amino acids. The germline V and J ends were trimmed by 1 base and 1 base, with 10 bases remaining between them. CDR1 is DFQATT and CDR2 is SNEGSKA in the germline V gene (reference sequence). The CDR3 is CSARVSRAQETQYF. DNA of the CDR3: TGCAGTGCTAGAGTTTCCAGGGCCCAAGAGACCCAGTACTTC.

This chain uses TRBV11-2 with TRBJ2-5, with D unresolved. The CDR3 consists of 13 residues. Germline CDR1 and CDR2: SGHAT and FQNNGV. The ends were cut back, 0 bases at V and 2 bases at J, with 4 bases in the middle. CDR3 coding DNA: TGTGCCAGCAGCTTAGAAAGACAAGAGACCCAGTACTTC. This codes for CASSLERQETQYF.

This clonotype has ten or more counts. The CDR3 DNA sequence: TGCAGCGTTACAGGGGGCTATGGCTACACCTTC. The encoded protein is CSVTGGYGYTF. The chain couples TRBV29-1 to TRBJ1-2; TRBD1 matches at 8 bases. Germline V gene sequence: CDR1 SQVTM, CDR2 ANQGSEA. CDR3 length: 11 amino acids. With 5 bases clipped from V and 4 bases from J, the junction kept 0 bases outside the gene matches. The full variable domain, completed using reference TRBV29-1 and TRBJ1-2, is SAVISQKPSRDICQRGTSLTIQCQVDSQVTMMFWYRQQPGQSLTLIATANQGSEATYESGFVIDKFPISRPNLTFSTLTVSNMSPEDSSIYLCSVTGGYGYTFGSGTRLTVV.

J is TRBJ1-6 and V is TRBV7-2; the D gene is possibly TRBD1 (5 bases). Germline CDR1 and CDR2: SGHTA and FQGNSA. V was clipped by 8 bases and J by 8 bases, with 16 bases between them. The CDR3 runs to 14 residues. The CDR3 bases are TGTGCCAGCGGCAAGGGGCCATATGATTCACCCCTCCACTTT. Encoded protein: CASGKGPYDSPLHF. Using reference TRBV7-2 and TRBJ1-6 for the parts outside the CDR3, the full variable domain is GAGVSQSPSNKVTEKGKDVELRCDPISGHTALYWYRQSLGQGLEFLIYFQGNSAPDKSGLPSDRFSAERTGGSVSTLTIQRTQQEDSAVYLCASGKGPYDSPLHFGNGTRLTVT.

This clonotype was detected ten times or more. The V and J genes are TRBV20-1 and TRBJ1-5, with 9 bases lining up with TRBD1. This CDR3 region has 13 residues. With 3 bases clipped from V and 7 bases from J, the junction kept 4 bases outside the gene matches. Germline values: CDR1 DFQATT, CDR2 SNEGSKA (reference sequence). The CDR3 protein is CSARVQGAQPQHF. In DNA form, the CDR3 reads TGCAGTGCTAGGGTACAGGGGGCACAGCCCCAGCATTTT.

This clonotype was detected ten times or more. V gene TRBV6-5 combines with J gene TRBJ2-2, with 9 bases aligning to TRBD1. The CDR3 consists of 19 residues. With 0 bases clipped from V and 2 bases from J, the junction kept 10 bases outside the gene matches. Germline values: CDR1 MNHEY, CDR2 SVGAGI. In DNA form, the CDR3 reads TGTGCCAGCAGTTACTCAGATGGGGACAGGGTTTTTAACACCGGGGAGCTGTTTTTT. Amino acid sequence: CASSYSDGDRVFNTGELFF.

This clonotype was detected many times. This chain joins TRBV6-2 or TRBV6-3 and TRBJ2-1; TRBD2 agrees at 10 bases. J was trimmed by 8 bases and V by 2 bases; bases with no gene match: 6. This CDR3 comprises 15 residues. Germline V gives CDR1 MNHEY, CDR2 SVGEGT. CDR3 in amino acids: CASSYPASGSDEQFF. CDR3 DNA: TGTGCCAGCAGTTACCCGGCTAGCGGGAGTGATGAGCAGTTCTTC.

This clonotype occurred many times. The chain's CDR3 is CASSFFAGLAYEQYF. The CDR3 bases are TGTGCCAGCAGTTTTTTTGCGGGGCTAGCCTACGAGCAGTACTTC. The gene calls are TRBV12-3 or TRBV12-4 and TRBJ2-7; a possible D gene is TRBD2 (6 bases). Trimming removed 3 bases from V and 2 bases from J, with 14 bases in between. The CDR3 sequence is 15 residues long.